These 7 T cell receptor beta chains were all obtained from the same sample, sequenced in a study of T cell responses to AZD1222 COVID-19 vaccine. Libraries were prepared by immunoSEQ multiplex PCR; TCRdb keeps only in-frame clonotypes and omits some of them. The data contain 55,000 to 90,000 clones, roughly 80% of them seen just once; the ten biggest clones take up roughly 5.4%. Sequenced material: peripheral blood, taken on day 0 of AZD1222 vaccination. The receptor set was obtained from an adult in good health.

This chain links TRBV9 with TRBJ1-2; D is possibly TRBD1 (5 bases). This CDR3 spans 15 amino acids. V lost 2 bases and J lost 4, with 15 bases in between. Germline CDR1 is SGDLS and CDR2 is YYNGEE. CDR3 in DNA: TGTGCCAGCAGCGTTGAGTTTGGGGCCCCCTATGGCTACACCTTC. Translated, it gives CASSVEFGAPYGYTF.

The V and J genes are TRBV18 and TRBJ1-3; TRBD1 agrees at 9 bases. V trimming: 3 bases; J trimming: 2 bases; junction bases outside the gene matches: 8. CDR3 length: 17 residues. Germline V gene lookup returns CDR1 KGHSH and CDR2 LQKENI. CDR3 in amino acids: CASSPGTGRFPGNTIYF. CDR3 sequence (DNA): TGTGCCAGCTCACCTGGGACAGGGAGATTCCCTGGAAACACCATATATTTT.

The chain is built from TRBV5-1 and TRBJ2-5, with D unclear. The CDR3 consists of 14 residues. The V gene lost 4 bases and the J gene lost 2 bases, with 12 bases spanning the gap. Germline lookup yields CDR1 SGHRS and CDR2 YFSETQ. In DNA, the CDR3 is TGCGCCAGCAGCCTCGCAATAGGGCAAGAGACCCAGTACTTC. This gives the protein CASSLAIGQETQYF.

For this clone: The junction departs from the called germline gene at one end, perhaps through a read error. Other DNA sequences in this specimen translate into the identical CDR3. The chain links TRBV10-3 to TRBJ1-5, with unresolved D. Per the germline V gene, CDR1 is ENHRY and CDR2 is SYGVKD. CDR3 size: 16 residues. CDR3 sequence (DNA): TGTGCCATATCTTCACTCGGTCCGTCAAGCAATCAACCCCAGCATTTT. Protein: CAISSLGPSSNQPQHF.

V gene TRBV28 combines with J gene TRBJ1-5; perhaps TRBD1 as D (5 bases). Germline V lookup: CDR1 MDHEN, CDR2 SYDVKM. With 4 bases removed from V and 1 base from J, the gap between germline ends came to 8 bases. This CDR3 comprises 14 residues. The CDR3 coding sequence is TGTGCCAGCAGTTCGGGGGGAAGCAATCAGCCCCAGCATTTT. Translating gives CASSSGGSNQPQHF.

This clone was seen just once. The gene calls are TRBV11-3 and TRBJ1-1; D unclear. The CDR3 has 13 residues. V gave up 3 bases and J gave up 1 base, with 6 bases separating them. CDR1 is SGHNT and CDR2 is YENEEA in the germline V gene. Here the CDR3 DNA reads TGTGCCAGCAGCTTCGGGCCGAACACTGAAGCTTTCTTT. Translating it yields CASSFGPNTEAFF.

This sequence joins TRBV25-1 and TRBJ1-1, with no clear D. Trimming left V 3 bases short and J 1 base short, with 15 bases between. The CDR3 loop spans 16 amino acids. Germline V gene sequence: CDR1 MGHDK, CDR2 SYGVNS. The CDR3 nucleotides read TGTGCCAGCAGTGATACACCGGGAGGTAGGAACACTGAAGCTTTCTTT. Protein sequence: CASSDTPGGRNTEAFF.